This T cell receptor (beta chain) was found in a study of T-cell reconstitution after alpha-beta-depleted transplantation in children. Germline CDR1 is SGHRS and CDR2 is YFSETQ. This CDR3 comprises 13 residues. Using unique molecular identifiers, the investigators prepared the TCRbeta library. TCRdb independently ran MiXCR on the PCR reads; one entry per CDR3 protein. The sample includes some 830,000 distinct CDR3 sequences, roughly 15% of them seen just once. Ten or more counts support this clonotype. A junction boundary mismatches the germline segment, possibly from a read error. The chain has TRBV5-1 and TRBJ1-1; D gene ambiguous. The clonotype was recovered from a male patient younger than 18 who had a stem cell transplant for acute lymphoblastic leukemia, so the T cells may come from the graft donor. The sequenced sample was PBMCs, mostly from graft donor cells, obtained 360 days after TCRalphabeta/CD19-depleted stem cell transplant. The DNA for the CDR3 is TGTGCCAGCAGCTTAGGAGGGAGTACTGAAGCTTTCTTT. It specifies CASSLGGSTEAFF.